This T cell receptor (beta chain) was sequenced in a study of cytomegalovirus exposure and HLA in healthy donors. Study-level points and caveats: Certain sequence variants were highly shared and formed a cluster, and this cluster was likely a sequencing artifact. Within an earlier analysis, most TCR beta V segments proved productive either about 90% or about 30% of the time. The sole available immune exposure information was CMV serostatus.

The length of the CDR3 is 14 residues. In germline, CDR1 is SGHAT, CDR2 FQNNGV. After removal of 2 bases from V and 3 bases from J, the junction contained 3 bases not matched to a gene. Both 60 Vbeta primers and 13 Jbeta primers went into the PCR. Profiled with immunoSEQ multiplex PCR; TCRdb holds only in-frame clones, not every one. The data contain about 130,000 clones, around 83% of them singletons. When sampled, the donors appeared nominally healthy, though they likely had unrecorded immune exposures. Points on this clone: No antigen is known for it.

The chain carries TRBV11-2 and TRBJ2-7, with TRBD2 matching 8 bases. Sequences were obtained from PBMCs. The receptor was derived from a woman younger than 45 in good health and CMV-seropositive. Here the CDR3 DNA reads TGTGCCAGCAGCTTAACGAGCGGGAGCTACGAGCAGTACTTC. Translated, it gives CASSLTSGSYEQYF.